The 17 T cell receptor beta chains listed next were all sequenced from one sample in a study of T cells in Graves' hyperthyroidism and ophthalmopathy (dated by TCRdb to about 2019). Libraries were constructed by multiplex PCR. The instrument was an Illumina HiSeq 2000. Amplification of TCR beta CDR3 regions was carried out from RNA transcripts. The TCR CDR3 was subjected to a first round of RT-PCR using the HTBI primer set and the Qiagen OneStep RT-PCR kit. TCRdb reran the public reads through fastp at Q25 and MiXCR, keeping productive beta chains. Every distinct CDR3 protein forms one entry, paired with its most common genes and DNA. The sample table shows 75,000 to 100,000 distinct CDR3 sequences, and around 40% are seen once. Roughly a tenth of the sample rests with the top ten. Sequenced input: peripheral blood or thyroid tissue (not recorded which). The receptor set was obtained from a woman in her thirties with Graves' hyperthyroidism.

About this clonotype itself: The germline gene is not matched at one end of the junction; a read error may be the cause. V usage is TRBV19 and J usage is TRBJ2-7, with 10 bases identical to TRBD1. Germline values: CDR1 LNHDA, CDR2 SQIVND (reference sequence). This CDR3 region has 14 residues. The CDR3 DNA reads as TGTGCCAGTAGTAACGGGACAGGGGTCTACGAACAGTACTTC. It codes for CASSNGTGVYEQYF.

Of note for this clonotype: An end of the junction differs from the germline gene, which may be a read error. This chain links TRBV6-1 with TRBJ2-2, with D possibly being TRBD2 (5 bases). The CDR3 sequence is 15 residues long. The germline gives CDR1 MNHNS, CDR2 SASEGT. The CDR3: CASIRNSLTTGELLF. Written as DNA, the CDR3 is TGTGCCAGCATCCGGAACAGTCTAACCACCGGGGAGCTGCTTTTT.

There are many counts of this clonotype. V is TRBV13 and J is TRBJ2-7; weak D call: TRBD2 (7 bases). The germline V and J ends were trimmed by 7 bases and 0 bases, with 19 bases remaining between them. The CDR3 consists of 16 residues. Germline CDR1 PRHDT, CDR2 FYEKMQ (reference sequence). CDR3: CASTLTGGGASYEQYF. Written as DNA, the CDR3 is TGTGCCAGCACCCTCACTGGGGGGGGCGCCTCCTACGAGCAGTACTTC.

The chain has TRBV15 and TRBJ2-3; tentatively, D is TRBD1 (6 bases). V was pared by 8 bases and J by 2 bases, with 14 bases between. This CDR3 has 14 residues. Germline V gene sequence: CDR1 LNHNV, CDR2 YYDKDF (reference sequence). The chain's CDR3 is CATSGHGHTDTQYF. The CDR3 DNA sequence: TGTGCCACCTCGGGACATGGCCACACAGATACGCAGTATTTT.

A few counts support this clonotype. The CDR3 end shows no conserved phenylalanine or tryptophan, and so a read error is likely. This sequence joins TRBV15 and TRBJ2-5, with D unclear. Trimming left V 1 base short and J 1 base short, with 7 bases between. Germline CDR1 and CDR2: LNHNV and YYDKDF (reference sequence). The CDR3 has 14 amino acids. The CDR3 loop reads CATSRGRGQETQYL. The DNA of the CDR3 is TGTGCCACCAGCAGAGGTCGCGGCCAAGAGACCCAGTACCTC.

In this sample, this clonotype turned up a few times. A much larger clone lies a single base off, so this may be a read error. V is TRBV5-1 and J is TRBJ1-1, with 8 bases fitting TRBD1. V lost 4 bases, J lost 1 base, and 6 bases stayed unmatched. The germline V gene has CDR1 SGHRS and CDR2 YFSETQ. This CDR3 region has 15 residues. CDR3 nucleotides: TGCGCCAGCAGCACGGGGACAGGCGGGAACACTGAAGCTTTCTTT. Translating it yields CASSTGTGGNTEAFF.

The V gene is TRBV7-2, the J gene TRBJ2-5; TRBD2 aligns across 7 bases. The junction had 12 bases not matched to a gene; V was cut back by 11 bases and J by 3 bases. The CDR3 contains 14 residues. CDR1 is SGHTA and CDR2 is FQGNSA in the germline V gene. This CDR3 reads CACAGVAEEETQYF. The CDR3 DNA sequence: TGTGCCTGCGCGGGAGTAGCGGAAGAAGAGACCCAGTACTTC.

This clonotype was counted ten times or more. The chain uses TRBV12-5 and TRBJ2-3; D call uncertain. The CDR3 loop spans 11 amino acids. Trimming took 4 bases from V and 2 from J, leaving 1 base between them. The germline V gene encodes CDR1 LGHNT and CDR2 FRNRAP. In DNA, the CDR3 is TGTGCTAGTGGTTACACAGATACGCAGTATTTT. Translation: CASGYTDTQYF.

The CDR3 nucleotides are TGCGCCAGCAGCCCCCTCCAAGGACTAGGGGGCACAGATACGCAGTATTTT. Translated: CASSPLQGLGGTDTQYF. This chain connects TRBV5-1 to TRBJ2-3; TRBD2 agrees at 7 bases. The CDR3 loop spans 17 amino acids. The V segment lost 4 bases and the J segment 1 base; nucleotides outside the gene matches: 12. Per germline, CDR1 SGHRS and CDR2 YFSETQ.

The chain is built from TRBV20-1 and TRBJ1-4; tentatively, D is TRBD1 (5 bases). This CDR3 region has 16 residues. The ends were cut back, 2 bases at V and 5 bases at J, with 18 bases in the middle. In germline, CDR1 is DFQATT, CDR2 SNEGSKA (reference sequence). DNA of the CDR3: TGCAGTGCTAGAAGACGGGGGACTGGGTCGAATGAAAAACTGTTTTTT. It translates to CSARRRGTGSNEKLFF.

This clonotype appeared many times. V is TRBV6-5 and J is TRBJ1-4; no firm D call. The CDR3 runs 14 residues. V dropped 8 bases and J dropped 5 bases, with 15 bases sitting between them. Germline V gene lookup returns CDR1 MNHEY and CDR2 SVGAGI. Here the CDR3 reads CASLDRVGNEKLFF. The CDR3, as DNA: TGTGCCAGCCTCGATCGGGTAGGGAATGAAAAACTGTTTTTT.

This clonotype was seen many times. V is TRBV2 and J is TRBJ1-2, with D possibly TRBD1 on 6 matching bases. CDR3 length: 14 residues. V was clipped by 7 bases and J by 4 bases, with 16 bases between them. Germline CDR1 and CDR2: SNHLY and FYNNEI. The CDR3 loop reads CASNPTTGAYGYTF. The DNA of the CDR3 is TGTGCCAGCAACCCCACGACAGGCGCCTATGGCTACACCTTC.

This clonotype was counted many times. This chain links TRBV6-5 with TRBJ2-7; possible D gene TRBD2, 5 bases. The length of the CDR3 is 17 residues. CDR1 MNHEY and CDR2 SVGAGI come from the germline V gene. Trimming pared 4 bases from V and 4 bases from J, leaving 23 bases between. CDR3 amino acids: CASSSQRWGSISYEQYF. The CDR3 DNA sequence: TGTGCCAGCAGTTCCCAGCGGTGGGGATCTATTTCTTACGAGCAGTACTTC.

V usage is TRBV24-1 and J usage is TRBJ2-2; D tentatively reads TRBD1 or TRBD2 (6 bases each). CDR3 length: 16 amino acids. Germline CDR1 is KGHDR and CDR2 is SFDVKD. V was clipped by 2 bases and J by 6 bases, with 15 bases between them. The CDR3 is CATSDWGRGGPGELFF. The CDR3 bases are TGTGCCACCAGTGATTGGGGCAGGGGAGGACCCGGGGAGCTGTTTTTT.

This clonotype occurred many times. The gene calls are TRBV4-1 and TRBJ2-5; weak D call: TRBD2 (6 bases). This CDR3 region has 11 residues. Germline lookup yields CDR1 MGHRA and CDR2 YSYEKL. Trimming pared 7 bases from V and 5 bases from J, leaving 8 bases between. The CDR3 loop reads CASMAGETQYF. The CDR3 DNA sequence: TGCGCCAGCATGGCGGGGGAGACCCAGTACTTC.

The chain recombines TRBV9 with TRBJ1-1, with D maybe TRBD1 (5 bases). Germline V gene sequence: CDR1 SGDLS, CDR2 YYNGEE. The CDR3 is made up of 14 amino acids. With 5 bases removed from V and 6 bases from J, the gap between germline ends came to 17 bases. The CDR3 nucleotides are TGTGCCAGCAGACCAGGGAGGGGTTTCGCTGAAGCTTTCTTT. Its protein product is CASRPGRGFAEAFF.

The gene calls are TRBV5-1 and TRBJ2-3; no reliable D call. Germline CDR1 reads SGHRS; CDR2 reads YFSETQ. Trimming left V 4 bases short and J 5 bases short, with 14 bases between. The CDR3 spans 14 residues. CDR3 loop: CASSRASDGDTQYF. For the CDR3, the DNA is TGCGCCAGCAGCCGGGCATCCGACGGAGATACGCAGTATTTT.